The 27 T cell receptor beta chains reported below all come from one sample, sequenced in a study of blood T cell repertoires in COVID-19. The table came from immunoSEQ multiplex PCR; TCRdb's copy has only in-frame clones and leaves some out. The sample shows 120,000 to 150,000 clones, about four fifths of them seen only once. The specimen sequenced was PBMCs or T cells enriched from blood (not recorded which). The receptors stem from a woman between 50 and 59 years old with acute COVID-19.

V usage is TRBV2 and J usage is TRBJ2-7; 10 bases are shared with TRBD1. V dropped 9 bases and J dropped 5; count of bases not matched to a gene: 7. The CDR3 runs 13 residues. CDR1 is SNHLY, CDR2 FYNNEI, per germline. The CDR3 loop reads CASRQGARNEQYF. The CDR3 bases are TGTGCCAGTAGACAGGGGGCGAGGAACGAGCAGTACTTC.

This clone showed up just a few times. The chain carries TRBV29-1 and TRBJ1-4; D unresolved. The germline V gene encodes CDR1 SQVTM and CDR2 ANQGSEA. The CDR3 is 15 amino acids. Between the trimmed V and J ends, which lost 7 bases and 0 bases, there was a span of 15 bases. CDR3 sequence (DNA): TGCAGCGCATCTATGCATATTGCAACTAATGAAAAACTGTTTTTT. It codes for CSASMHIATNEKLFF.

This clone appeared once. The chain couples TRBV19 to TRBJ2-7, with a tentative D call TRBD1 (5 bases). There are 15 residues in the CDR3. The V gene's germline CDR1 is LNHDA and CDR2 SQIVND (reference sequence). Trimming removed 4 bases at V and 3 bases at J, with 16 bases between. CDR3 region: CASSRLPDTYYEQYF. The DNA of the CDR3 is TGTGCCAGTAGTAGACTCCCGGACACTTACTACGAGCAGTACTTC. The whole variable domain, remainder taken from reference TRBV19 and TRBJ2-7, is DGGITQSPKYLFRKEGQNVTLSCEQNLNHDAMYWYRQDPGQGLRLIYYSQIVNDFQKGDIAEGYSVSREKKESFPLTVTSAQKNPTAFYLCASSRLPDTYYEQYFGPGTRLTVT.

CDR3 DNA: TGTGCCAGCAGTTACTTGGGGAGTAGGGACTATGGCTACACCTTC. Protein: CASSYLGSRDYGYTF. The chain is built from TRBV6-5 and TRBJ1-2; no firm D call. The CDR3 extends over 15 amino acids. The germline V gene encodes CDR1 MNHEY and CDR2 SVGAGI. The germline V and J ends were trimmed by 1 base and 3 bases, with 12 bases remaining between them.

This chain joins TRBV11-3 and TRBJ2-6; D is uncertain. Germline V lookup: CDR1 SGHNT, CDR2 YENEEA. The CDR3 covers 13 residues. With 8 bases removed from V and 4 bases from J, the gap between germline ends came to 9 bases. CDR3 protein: CASALGGANVLTF. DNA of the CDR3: TGTGCCAGCGCGCTAGGAGGGGCCAACGTCCTGACTTTC.

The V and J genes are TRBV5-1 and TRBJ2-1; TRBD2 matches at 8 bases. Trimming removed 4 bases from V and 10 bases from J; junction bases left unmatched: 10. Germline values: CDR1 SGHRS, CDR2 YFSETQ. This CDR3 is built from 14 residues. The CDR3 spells CASSPFLAGGEQFF. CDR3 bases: TGCGCCAGCAGCCCTTTCCTAGCGGGCGGGGAGCAGTTCTTC. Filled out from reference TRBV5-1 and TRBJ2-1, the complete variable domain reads KAGVTQTPRYLIKTRGQQVTLSCSPISGHRSVSWYQQTPGQGLQFLFEYFSETQRNKGNFPGRFSGRQFSNSRSEMNVSTLELGDSALYLCASSPFLAGGEQFFGPGTRLTVL.

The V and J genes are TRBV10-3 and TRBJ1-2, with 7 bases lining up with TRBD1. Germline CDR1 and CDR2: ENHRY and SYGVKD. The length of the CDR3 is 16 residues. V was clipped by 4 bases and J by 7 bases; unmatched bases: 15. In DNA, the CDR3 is TGTGCCATCAGTGCCCAGGGGTCTGGACAGGAACCTGGCTACACCTTC. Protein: CAISAQGSGQEPGYTF.

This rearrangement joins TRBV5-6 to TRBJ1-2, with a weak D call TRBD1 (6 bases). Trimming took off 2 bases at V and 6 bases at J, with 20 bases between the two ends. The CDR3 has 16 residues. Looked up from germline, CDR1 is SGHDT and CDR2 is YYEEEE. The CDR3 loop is CASSFTNTGSFHGYTF. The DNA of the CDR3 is TGTGCCAGCAGCTTTACCAACACAGGGAGTTTTCATGGCTACACCTTC.

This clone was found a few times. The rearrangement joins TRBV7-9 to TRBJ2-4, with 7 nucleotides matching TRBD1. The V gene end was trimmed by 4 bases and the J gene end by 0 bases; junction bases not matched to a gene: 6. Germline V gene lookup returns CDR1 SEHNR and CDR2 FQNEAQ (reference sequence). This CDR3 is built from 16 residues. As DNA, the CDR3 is TGTGCCAGCAGCTCGCCCGGGACAGTAGCCAAAAACATTCAGTACTTC. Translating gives CASSSPGTVAKNIQYF.

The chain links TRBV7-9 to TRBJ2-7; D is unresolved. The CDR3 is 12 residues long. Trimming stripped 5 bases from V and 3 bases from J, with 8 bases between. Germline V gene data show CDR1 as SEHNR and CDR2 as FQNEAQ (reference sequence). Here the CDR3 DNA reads TGTGCCAGCAGCCCAAGCTTCTACGAGCAGTACTTC. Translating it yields CASSPSFYEQYF.

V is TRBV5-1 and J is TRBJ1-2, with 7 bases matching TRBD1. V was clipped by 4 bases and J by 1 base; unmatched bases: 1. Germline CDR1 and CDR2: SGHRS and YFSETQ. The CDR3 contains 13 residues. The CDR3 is CASSRDSNYGYTF. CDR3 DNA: TGCGCCAGCAGCCGGGACAGTAACTATGGCTACACCTTC.

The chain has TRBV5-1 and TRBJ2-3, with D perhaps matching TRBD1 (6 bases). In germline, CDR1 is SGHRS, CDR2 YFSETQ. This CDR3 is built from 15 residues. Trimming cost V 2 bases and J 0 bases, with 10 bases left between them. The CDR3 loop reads CASSFPRGSTDTQYF. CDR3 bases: TGCGCCAGCAGCTTCCCCAGGGGTAGCACAGATACGCAGTATTTT.

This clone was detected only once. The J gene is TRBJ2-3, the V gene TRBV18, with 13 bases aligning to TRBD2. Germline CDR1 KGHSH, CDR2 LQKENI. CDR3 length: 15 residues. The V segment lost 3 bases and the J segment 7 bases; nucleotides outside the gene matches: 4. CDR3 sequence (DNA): TGTGCCAGCTCACCTTGGACTAGCGGGAGTAATACGCAGTATTTT. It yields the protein CASSPWTSGSNTQYF.

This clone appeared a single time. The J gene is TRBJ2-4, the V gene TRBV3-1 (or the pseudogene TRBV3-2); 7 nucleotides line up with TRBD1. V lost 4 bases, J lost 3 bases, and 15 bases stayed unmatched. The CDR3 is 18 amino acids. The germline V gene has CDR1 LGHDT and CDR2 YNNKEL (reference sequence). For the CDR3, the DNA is TGTGCCAGCAGCCCATCCCACCAGTCGCCAGGGGGCAAAAACATTCAGTACTTC. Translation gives CASSPSHQSPGGKNIQYF.

The CDR3 nucleotides read TGTGCCAGCACGGACAGGGGGCGAAGCACTGAAGCTTTCTTT. Translation gives CASTDRGRSTEAFF. The V and J genes are TRBV3-1 (or the pseudogene TRBV3-2) and TRBJ1-1; 11 bases align to TRBD1. The CDR3 runs 14 residues. Trimming removed 7 bases from V and 4 bases from J; junction bases left unmatched: 5. Germline CDR1 reads LGHDT; CDR2 reads YNNKEL (reference sequence).

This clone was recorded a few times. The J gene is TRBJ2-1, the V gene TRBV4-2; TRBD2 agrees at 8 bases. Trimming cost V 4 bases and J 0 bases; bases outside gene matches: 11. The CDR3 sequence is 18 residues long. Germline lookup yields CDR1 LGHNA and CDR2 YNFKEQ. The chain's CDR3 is CASSPRGAAASSYNEQFF. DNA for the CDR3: TGTGCCAGCAGCCCGCGGGGGGCTGCGGCTAGCTCCTACAATGAGCAGTTCTTC.

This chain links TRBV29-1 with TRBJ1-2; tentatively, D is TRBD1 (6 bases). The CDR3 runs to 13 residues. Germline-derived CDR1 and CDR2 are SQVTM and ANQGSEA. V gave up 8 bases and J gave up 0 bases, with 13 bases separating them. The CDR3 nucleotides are TGCAGCTCCTGGGGGGGCACTAACTATGGCTACACCTTC. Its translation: CSSWGGTNYGYTF.

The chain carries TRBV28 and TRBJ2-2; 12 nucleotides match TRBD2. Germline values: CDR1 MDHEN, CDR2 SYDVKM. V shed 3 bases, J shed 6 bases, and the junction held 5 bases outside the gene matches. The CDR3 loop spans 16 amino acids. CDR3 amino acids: CASSLASGRASGELFF. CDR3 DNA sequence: TGTGCCAGCAGTTTGGCTAGCGGGAGGGCCTCCGGGGAGCTGTTTTTT.

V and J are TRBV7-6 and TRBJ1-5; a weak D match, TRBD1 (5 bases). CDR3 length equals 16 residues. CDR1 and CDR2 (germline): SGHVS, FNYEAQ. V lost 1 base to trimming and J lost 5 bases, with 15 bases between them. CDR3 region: CASSLGAGGLYQPQHF. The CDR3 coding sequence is TGTGCCAGCAGCTTAGGGGCTGGGGGGTTATATCAGCCCCAGCATTTT.

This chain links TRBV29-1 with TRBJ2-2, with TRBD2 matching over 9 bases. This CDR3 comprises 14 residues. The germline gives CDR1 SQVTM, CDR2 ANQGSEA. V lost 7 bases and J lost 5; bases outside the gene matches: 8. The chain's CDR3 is CSAGWAGGTGELFF. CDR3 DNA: TGCAGCGCTGGTTGGGCGGGAGGGACCGGGGAGCTGTTTTTT.

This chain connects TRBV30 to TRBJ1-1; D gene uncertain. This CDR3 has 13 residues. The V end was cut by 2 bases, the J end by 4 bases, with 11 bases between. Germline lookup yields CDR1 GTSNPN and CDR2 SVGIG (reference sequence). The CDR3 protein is CAWSKQAGTEAFF. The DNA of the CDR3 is TGTGCCTGGAGTAAGCAGGCGGGCACTGAAGCTTTCTTT.

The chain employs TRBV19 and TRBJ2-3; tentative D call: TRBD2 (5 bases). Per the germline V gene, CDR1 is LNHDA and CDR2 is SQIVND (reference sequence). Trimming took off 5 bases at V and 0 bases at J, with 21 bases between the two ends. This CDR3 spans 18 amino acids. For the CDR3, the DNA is TGTGCCAGTAGTCCCCCCCTGGGAAGCGGTACTAGCACAGATACGCAGTATTTT. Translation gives CASSPPLGSGTSTDTQYF.

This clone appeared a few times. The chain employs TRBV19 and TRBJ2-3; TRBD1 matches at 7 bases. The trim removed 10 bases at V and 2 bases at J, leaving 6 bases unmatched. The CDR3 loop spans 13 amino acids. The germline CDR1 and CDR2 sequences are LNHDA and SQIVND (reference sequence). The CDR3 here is CAILDRITDTQYF. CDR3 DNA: TGTGCCATCTTGGACAGGATCACAGATACGCAGTATTTT.

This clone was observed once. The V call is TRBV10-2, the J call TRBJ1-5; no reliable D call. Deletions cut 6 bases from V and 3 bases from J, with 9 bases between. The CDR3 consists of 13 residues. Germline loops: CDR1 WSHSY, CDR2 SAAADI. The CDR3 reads CASRGRDNQPQHF. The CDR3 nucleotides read TGCGCCAGCAGAGGACGGGACAATCAGCCCCAGCATTTT.

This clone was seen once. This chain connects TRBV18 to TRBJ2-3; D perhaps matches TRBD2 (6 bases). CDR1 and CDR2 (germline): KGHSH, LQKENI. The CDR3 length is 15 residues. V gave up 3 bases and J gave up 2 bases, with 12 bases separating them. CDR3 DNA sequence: TGTGCCAGCTCACCGTCACTAGCTAACACAGATACGCAGTATTTT. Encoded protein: CASSPSLANTDTQYF.

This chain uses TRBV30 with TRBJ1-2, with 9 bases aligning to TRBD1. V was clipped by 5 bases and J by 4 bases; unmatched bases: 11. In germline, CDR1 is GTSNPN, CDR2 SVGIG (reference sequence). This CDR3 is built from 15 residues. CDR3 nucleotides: TGTGCCTGGGGTCCACACAGGGGGCGCGGCTATGGCTACACCTTC. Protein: CAWGPHRGRGYGYTF.

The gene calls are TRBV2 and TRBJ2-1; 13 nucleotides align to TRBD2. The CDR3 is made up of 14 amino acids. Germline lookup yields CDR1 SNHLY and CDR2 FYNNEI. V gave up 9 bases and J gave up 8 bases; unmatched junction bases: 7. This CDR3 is CASQLAGGFYEQFF. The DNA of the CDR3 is TGTGCCAGTCAACTAGCGGGAGGGTTCTATGAGCAGTTCTTC.